This TCR beta chain was obtained from a study of T cells after posttransplantation cyclophosphamide. Sampled 1 year posttransplant, controls received myeloablative marrow transplants, methotrexate and a calcineurin inhibitor. There are 13 residues in the CDR3. Germline assignment: CDR1 GTSNPN and CDR2 SVGIG (reference sequence). V was trimmed by 0 bases and J by 6 bases, leaving 11 bases between them. TCRdb's table, derived via immunoSEQ multiplex PCR, lists solely in-frame clones and lacks some. Of roughly 21,000 clones detected, over 75% appear once; the ten largest clones hold under 2%. This rearrangement joins TRBV30 to TRBJ1-2; D is ambiguous. This TCR came from a female patient in her 30s who received an allogeneic stem cell transplant from an unrelated donor, was CMV-positive, and had acute and chronic GVHD. Some of the T cells might come from the graft donor. The source was PBMCs, collected about 360 days after allogeneic stem cell transplant with calcineurin inhibitor and methotrexate. CDR3 coding DNA: TGTGCCTGGAGTGTAATCCCTTTAAATGGCTACACCTTC. Its translation is CAWSVIPLNGYTF.